This T cell receptor (beta chain) was obtained from a study of blood T cell repertoires in COVID-19. Study in general: Samples of COVID-19 (acute and convalescent) were obtained from the United States, Italy and Spain. T cells, B-cell-depleted T cells, or PBMCs provided the cDNA or gDNA that served as material.

Original handling: Estimation of nucleated cell counts relied on the amplification of reference gene primers. Sequenced by immunoSEQ multiplex PCR; TCRdb stores in-frame clones only, minus some. The D gene and trimming were derived from the DNA, and the V and J assignments and clone size from that table. The data hold fewer than 450,000 clones, with under 95% observed a single time. This TCR derives from a woman under 30 who had recovered from COVID-19. Source material: peripheral blood.

In nucleotides, the CDR3 is TGTGCCAGCAGCTTAAGACAGCTCACAGATACGCAGTATTTT. Its translation is CASSLRQLTDTQYF. This chain links TRBV11-2 with TRBJ2-3; tentative D call: TRBD1 (5 bases). The germline V gene encodes CDR1 SGHAT and CDR2 FQNNGV. V lost 2 bases, J lost 2 bases, and 8 bases lay in between. The CDR3 covers 14 residues.